This TCR beta chain is drawn from a study of molecular identifiers for immune sequencing clone quantification. Study-wide context: Replicates split RNA from about 20,000 or 100,000 naive CD8 cells five ways, and the researchers sequenced four portions. Overall study findings and caveats: Shared barcodes on identical TCR molecules could underestimate the sizes of highly expanded clones.

For this clonotype: Its cognate antigen is unknown. A much larger clone sits a single nucleotide away, making a read error possible.

With 10%, 30% or 50% of RNA, about 20,000 to 1,000,000 naive CD8 T cells were sequenced. Sorting defined naive CD8 T cells as CD8+CD4-CCR7+CD45RA+. TCRdb fed the PCR reads into MiXCR, producing one record per CDR3 protein. The sample lists approximately 500,000 distinct CDR3 sequences; around a fifth were seen once. CDR3 length: 14 amino acids. Trimming cost V 2 bases and J 1 base, with 8 bases left between them. The germline gives CDR1 MGHRA, CDR2 YSYEKL. The TCR was taken from a human donor in good health. Some libraries in this study had Jurkat cell RNA spiked in. This chain links TRBV4-1 with TRBJ1-1; D is ambiguous. Specimen: naive CD8+ T cells from blood, with Jurkat cell RNA spiked in. The subset was: FACS-sorted CD8+CD4-CCR7+CD45RA+ naive T cells. CDR3 bases: TGCGCCAGCAGCCAAACCGGGCCGAACACTGAAGCTTTCTTT. This sequence encodes CASSQTGPNTEAFF.